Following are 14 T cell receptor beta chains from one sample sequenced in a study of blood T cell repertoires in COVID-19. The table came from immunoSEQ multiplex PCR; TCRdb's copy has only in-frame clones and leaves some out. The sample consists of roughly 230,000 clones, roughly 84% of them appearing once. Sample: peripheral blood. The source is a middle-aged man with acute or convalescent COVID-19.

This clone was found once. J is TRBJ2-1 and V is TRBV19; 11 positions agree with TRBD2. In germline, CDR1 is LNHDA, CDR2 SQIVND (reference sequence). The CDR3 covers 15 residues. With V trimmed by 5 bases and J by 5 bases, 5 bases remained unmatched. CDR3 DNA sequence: TGTGCCAGTAGTCCTCTAGCGGGGGGCAACAATGAGCAGTTCTTC. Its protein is CASSPLAGGNNEQFF.

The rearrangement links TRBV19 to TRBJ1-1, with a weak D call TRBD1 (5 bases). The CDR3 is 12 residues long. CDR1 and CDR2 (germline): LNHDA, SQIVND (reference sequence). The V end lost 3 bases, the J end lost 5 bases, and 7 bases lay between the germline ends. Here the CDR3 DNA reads TGTGCCAGTAGTATCCAGGGAACTGAAGCTTTCTTT. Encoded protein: CASSIQGTEAFF.

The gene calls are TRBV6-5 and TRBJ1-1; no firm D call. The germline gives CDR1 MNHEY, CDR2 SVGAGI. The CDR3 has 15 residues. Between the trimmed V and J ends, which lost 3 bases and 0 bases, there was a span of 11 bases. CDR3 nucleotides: TGTGCCAGCAGTTATGAGACTCGAATGAACACTGAAGCTTTCTTT. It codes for CASSYETRMNTEAFF.

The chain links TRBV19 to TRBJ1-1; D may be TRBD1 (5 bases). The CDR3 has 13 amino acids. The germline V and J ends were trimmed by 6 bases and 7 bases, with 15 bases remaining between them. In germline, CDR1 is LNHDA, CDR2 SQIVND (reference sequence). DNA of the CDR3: TGTGCCAGTAGCCCGGACAAACTATATGAAGCTTTCTTT. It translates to CASSPDKLYEAFF.

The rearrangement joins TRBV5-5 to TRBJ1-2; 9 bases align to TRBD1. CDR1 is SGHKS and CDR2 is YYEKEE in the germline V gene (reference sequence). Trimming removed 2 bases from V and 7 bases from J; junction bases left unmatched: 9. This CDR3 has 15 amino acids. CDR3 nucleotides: TGTGCCAGCAGCTTCGGCGGGACAGGGCTCGCTGGCTACACCTTC. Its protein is CASSFGGTGLAGYTF.

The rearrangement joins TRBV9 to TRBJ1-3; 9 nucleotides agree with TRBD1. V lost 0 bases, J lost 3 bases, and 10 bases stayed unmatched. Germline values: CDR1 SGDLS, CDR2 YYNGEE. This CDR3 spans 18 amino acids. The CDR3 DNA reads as TGTGCCAGCAGCGTAGGGTCAAGGGGACAGGGTTTTGGAAACACCATATATTTT. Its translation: CASSVGSRGQGFGNTIYF.

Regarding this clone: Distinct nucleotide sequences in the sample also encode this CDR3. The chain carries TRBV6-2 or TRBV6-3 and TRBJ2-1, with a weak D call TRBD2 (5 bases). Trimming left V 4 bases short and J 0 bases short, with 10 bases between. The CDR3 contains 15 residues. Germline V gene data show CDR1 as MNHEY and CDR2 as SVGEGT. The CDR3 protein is CASSLGGGSYNEQFF. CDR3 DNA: TGTGCCAGCAGTTTAGGAGGAGGCTCCTACAATGAGCAGTTCTTC.

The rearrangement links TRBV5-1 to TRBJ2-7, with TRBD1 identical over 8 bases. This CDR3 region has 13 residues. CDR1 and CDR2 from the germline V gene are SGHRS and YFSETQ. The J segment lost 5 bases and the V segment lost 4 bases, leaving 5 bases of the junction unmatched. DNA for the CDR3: TGCGCCAGCAGCGAGGACAGGGCTAACGAGCAGTACTTC. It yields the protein CASSEDRANEQYF.

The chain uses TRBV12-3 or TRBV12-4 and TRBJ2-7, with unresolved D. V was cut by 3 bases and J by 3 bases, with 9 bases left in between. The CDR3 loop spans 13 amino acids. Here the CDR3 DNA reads TGTGCCAGCAGTTTTCGGTCCGGCTACGAGCAGTACTTC. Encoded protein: CASSFRSGYEQYF.

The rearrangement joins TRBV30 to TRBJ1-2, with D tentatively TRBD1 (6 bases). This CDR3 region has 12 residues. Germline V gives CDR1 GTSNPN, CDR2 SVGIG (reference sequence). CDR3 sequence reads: CAEDSRPYGYTF. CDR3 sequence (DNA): TGTGCTGAGGACAGCCGACCCTATGGCTACACCTTC.

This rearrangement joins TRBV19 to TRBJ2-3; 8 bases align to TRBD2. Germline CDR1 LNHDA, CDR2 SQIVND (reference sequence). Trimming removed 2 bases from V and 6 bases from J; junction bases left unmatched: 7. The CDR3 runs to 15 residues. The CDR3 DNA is TGTGCCAGTAGTATAAGGCCGGGAGGGGCTGATACGCAGTATTTT. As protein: CASSIRPGGADTQYF.

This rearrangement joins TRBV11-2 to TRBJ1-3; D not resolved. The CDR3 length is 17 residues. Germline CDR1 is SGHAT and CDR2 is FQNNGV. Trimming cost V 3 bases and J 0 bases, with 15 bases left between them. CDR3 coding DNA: TGTGCCAGCAGCTTGTTCTCCAGTCCTAGCTCTGGAAACACCATATATTTT. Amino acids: CASSLFSSPSSGNTIYF.

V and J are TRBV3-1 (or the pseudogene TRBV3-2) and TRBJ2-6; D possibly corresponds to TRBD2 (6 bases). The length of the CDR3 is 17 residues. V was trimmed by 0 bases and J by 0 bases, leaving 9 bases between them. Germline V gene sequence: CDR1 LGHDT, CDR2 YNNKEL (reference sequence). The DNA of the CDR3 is TGTGCCAGCAGCCAAGACCGGGGACTCTCTGGGGCCAACGTCCTGACTTTC. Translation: CASSQDRGLSGANVLTF.

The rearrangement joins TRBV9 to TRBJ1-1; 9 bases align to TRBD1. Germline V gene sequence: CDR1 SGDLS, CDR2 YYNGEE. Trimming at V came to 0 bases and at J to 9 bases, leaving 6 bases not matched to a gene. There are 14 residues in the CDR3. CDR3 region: CASSVEGQGSQAFF. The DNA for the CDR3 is TGTGCCAGCAGCGTAGAGGGACAGGGATCCCAAGCTTTCTTT.